A single sample gave rise to the 30 T cell receptor beta chains below, sequenced in a study of T cell repertoires in cytomegalovirus infection. One entry per CDR3 protein, called by TCRdb with MiXCR from the reads. The sample includes some 130,000 distinct CDR3 sequences, 7% to 10% of them seen just once. Sequencing was performed on PBMCs. The receptors were gathered from a human donor in good health (CMV status not recorded). Some clones in this sample may be carry-over from other donors' samples.

This clonotype was recorded many times. The rearrangement uses TRBV6-2 or TRBV6-3 and TRBJ1-1; tentatively, D is TRBD1 (6 bases). Trimming pared 2 bases from V and 5 bases from J, leaving 18 bases between. Germline values: CDR1 MNHEY, CDR2 SVGEGT. The CDR3 has 16 residues. The CDR3 DNA follows: TGTGCCAGCAGTTACGCCGAGAGCAGGGGTGGTACTGAAGCTTTCTTT. Protein: CASSYAESRGGTEAFF.

A few counts support this clonotype. This chain uses TRBV20-1 with TRBJ2-3, with 12 bases lining up with TRBD2. Trimming removed 1 base from V and 3 bases from J; junction bases left unmatched: 11. The length of the CDR3 is 18 residues. Germline V gives CDR1 DFQATT, CDR2 SNEGSKA (reference sequence). CDR3 coding DNA: TGCAGTGCTAGAGTGGCTAGCGGGGGGGCCAGGTTTACAGATACGCAGTATTTT. Translation gives CSARVASGGARFTDTQYF.

This clonotype was seen ten or more times. This rearrangement joins TRBV6-6 to TRBJ1-5; 8 bases line up with TRBD1. The CDR3 is 17 amino acids. CDR1 is MNHNY and CDR2 is SVGAGI in the germline V gene (reference sequence). The V gene end was trimmed by 2 bases and the J gene end by 2 bases; junction bases not matched to a gene: 8. CDR3 in amino acids: CASSYDPRGPRNQPQHF. CDR3 in DNA: TGTGCCAGCAGTTACGATCCCAGGGGGCCACGCAATCAGCCCCAGCATTTT.

This clonotype was seen ten or more times. V and J are TRBV6-5 and TRBJ1-6; D perhaps matches TRBD1 (6 bases). Trimming left V 0 bases short and J 4 bases short, with 13 bases between. Germline V gene sequence: CDR1 MNHEY, CDR2 SVGAGI. The CDR3 is made up of 17 amino acids. The CDR3 protein is CASSYSRRGGYNSPLHF. DNA for the CDR3: TGTGCCAGCAGTTACTCGAGGAGGGGGGGGTATAATTCACCCCTCCACTTT.

This clonotype was observed at least ten times. V gene TRBV29-1 combines with J gene TRBJ1-2; possibly TRBD1 for D (6 bases). The CDR3 contains 12 residues. Trimming left V 7 bases short and J 8 bases short, with 17 bases between. The germline V gene encodes CDR1 SQVTM and CDR2 ANQGSEA. The CDR3 DNA is TGCAGCGCATGGGGGCTTTCAAGAGGCTACACCTTC. Translated: CSAWGLSRGYTF.

This clonotype appeared many times. The V call is TRBV7-2, the J call TRBJ2-7; D may correspond to TRBD1 or TRBD2 (5 bases each). V lost 3 bases, J lost 4 bases, and 13 bases lay in between. The CDR3 consists of 14 residues. In germline, CDR1 is SGHTA, CDR2 FQGNSA. CDR3 loop: CASSLVGTAYEQYF. The CDR3 bases are TGTGCCAGCAGCTTGGTGGGGACCGCTTACGAGCAGTACTTC.

This clonotype was seen many times. The rearrangement joins TRBV5-4 to TRBJ2-2; tentative D call: TRBD1 (5 bases). V was shortened by 4 bases and J by 0 bases, with 13 bases between the two germline ends. Per the germline V gene, CDR1 is SGHNT and CDR2 is YYREEE (reference sequence). The CDR3 is made up of 16 amino acids. CDR3 sequence (DNA): TGTGCCAGCAGCGCCTATAGGGGCGCGAACACCGGGGAGCTGTTTTTT. Its protein is CASSAYRGANTGELFF.

This clonotype was picked up many times. V usage is TRBV12-5 and J usage is TRBJ1-2; 7 nucleotides line up with TRBD1. CDR1 is LGHNT and CDR2 is FRNRAP in the germline V gene. V was pared by 0 bases and J by 4 bases, with 2 bases of the junction left unmatched. This CDR3 region has 14 residues. CDR3 sequence (DNA): TGTGCTAGTGGTTTGGTACAGGGGTCCTATGGCTACACCTTC. It specifies CASGLVQGSYGYTF.

This clonotype was observed many times. This rearrangement joins TRBV6-5 to TRBJ2-7; TRBD2 matches at 7 bases. CDR3 length equals 13 residues. J was trimmed by 12 bases and V by 2 bases; bases with no gene match: 10. The germline CDR1 and CDR2 sequences are MNHEY and SVGAGI. The CDR3 region is CASSYRPAGLLYF. CDR3 DNA sequence: TGTGCCAGCAGTTACAGGCCAGCGGGGTTGCTGTACTTC.

This clonotype was counted at least ten times. The V gene is TRBV7-2, the J gene TRBJ2-1; TRBD1 agrees at 7 bases. CDR3 size: 14 residues. CDR1 SGHTA and CDR2 FQGNSA come from the germline V gene. The trim removed 5 bases at V and 2 bases at J, leaving 3 bases unmatched. The CDR3 protein is CASSADRAYNEQFF. The CDR3 DNA reads as TGTGCCAGCAGCGCAGACAGGGCCTACAATGAGCAGTTCTTC.

This clonotype has at least ten counts. J is TRBJ1-1 and V is TRBV5-6; 7 positions match TRBD1. The CDR3 spans 15 residues. Germline lookup yields CDR1 SGHDT and CDR2 YYEEEE. V lost 6 bases to trimming and J lost 1 base; unmatched junction nucleotides: 9. The CDR3 loop is CASTNPGGKNTEAFF. The CDR3 bases are TGTGCCAGCACCAATCCAGGGGGAAAGAACACTGAAGCTTTCTTT. Full variable domain (missing parts from reference TRBV5-6 and TRBJ1-1): DAGVTQSPTHLIKTRGQQVTLRCSPKSGHDTVSWYQQALGQGPQFIFQYYEEEERQRGNFPDRFSGHQFPNYSSELNVNALLLGDSALYLCASTNPGGKNTEAFFGQGTRLTVV.

This clonotype was found many times. This chain joins TRBV7-2 and TRBJ2-3; D may correspond to TRBD1 or TRBD2 (5 bases each). The ends were cut back, 1 base at V and 1 base at J, with 12 bases in the middle. The CDR3 length is 16 residues. Germline lookup yields CDR1 SGHTA and CDR2 FQGNSA. The CDR3 region is CASSLGGRGGTDTQYF. CDR3 nucleotides: TGTGCCAGCAGCTTAGGGGGGAGAGGGGGCACAGATACGCAGTATTTT.

This clonotype occurred a few times. The chain links TRBV14 to TRBJ1-2, with D possibly TRBD1 on 6 matching bases. The CDR3 has 14 amino acids. The V and J ends lost 0 bases and 8 bases respectively, with 13 bases between them. Per germline, CDR1 SGHDN and CDR2 FVKESK. In DNA form, the CDR3 reads TGTGCCAGCAGCCAAGATCGGGGGCAGGGAGGCTACACCTTC. This translates into CASSQDRGQGGYTF.

The gene calls are TRBV7-2 and TRBJ2-5; 7 nucleotides agree with TRBD2. The CDR3 is 13 residues long. Germline trimming cut 1 base from V and 7 bases from J; bases unmatched to any gene: 3. Germline CDR1 SGHTA, CDR2 FQGNSA. CDR3 nucleotide sequence: TGTGCCAGCAGCTTAGGGGGGGGGGGGACCCAGTACTTC. Amino acid sequence: CASSLGGGGTQYF.

This clonotype appeared many times. The chain links TRBV10-3 to TRBJ2-7; D ambiguous. CDR3 size: 12 residues. V lost 3 bases and J 2 bases, leaving 5 bases between the germline ends. The germline V gene encodes CDR1 ENHRY and CDR2 SYGVKD. DNA for the CDR3: TGTGCCATCAGTGAATCGACCTACGAGCAGTACTTC. Encoded protein: CAISESTYEQYF.

Only a few counts were recorded for this clonotype. The CDR3 DNA reads as TGCAGTGCTAGTCAAATGAGGGAGGAGCAGTACTTC. This sequence encodes CSASQMREEQYF. This sequence joins TRBV20-1 and TRBJ2-7; tentatively, D is TRBD2 (5 bases). CDR3 length equals 12 residues. Germline CDR1 is DFQATT and CDR2 is SNEGSKA (reference sequence). V was clipped by 3 bases and J by 7 bases, with 13 bases between them.

This clonotype has ten or more counts. This chain uses TRBV7-3 with TRBJ2-1, with 7 bases lining up with TRBD1. The CDR3 sequence is 16 residues long. Germline values: CDR1 SGHTA, CDR2 FQGTGA. V lost 5 bases and J lost 0; bases outside the gene matches: 7. CDR3 DNA: TGTGCCAGCAGCCCGGCGACAGGGTCCTCCTACAATGAGCAGTTCTTC. It is translated as CASSPATGSSYNEQFF.

This clonotype was counted many times. The chain combines TRBV28 with TRBJ2-5; D may match TRBD1 or TRBD2 (7 bases each). CDR1 and CDR2 from the germline V gene are MDHEN and SYDVKM. V lost 5 bases, J lost 4 bases, and 14 bases lay in between. The CDR3 is 14 residues long. CDR3 bases: TGTGCCAGCAGTATCGCAGGGGGGGGAGAGACCCAGTACTTC. Its protein product is CASSIAGGGETQYF.

This clonotype was counted at least ten times. This sequence joins TRBV19 and TRBJ1-2; D is ambiguous. The V end was cut by 6 bases, the J end by 2 bases, with 1 base between. Germline V lookup: CDR1 LNHDA, CDR2 SQIVND (reference sequence). The CDR3 has 10 amino acids. This CDR3 is CASRNYGYTF. In nucleotides, the CDR3 is TGTGCCAGTAGGAACTATGGCTACACCTTC.

The chain is built from TRBV2 and TRBJ2-5; possible D gene TRBD2, 5 bases. Trimming removed 4 bases at V and 3 bases at J, with 6 bases between. This CDR3 has 12 amino acids. CDR1 and CDR2 (germline): SNHLY, FYNNEI. The CDR3 reads CASSVREETQYF. The CDR3, as DNA: TGTGCCAGCAGTGTGAGGGAAGAGACCCAGTACTTC.

This clonotype was found many times. The J gene is TRBJ1-2, the V gene TRBV3-1; TRBD1 is a possible D gene (6 bases). CDR3 length: 13 residues. The germline V gene encodes CDR1 LGHDT and CDR2 YNNKEL (reference sequence). V lost 4 bases and J 6 bases, leaving 12 bases between the germline ends. CDR3 protein: CASSRPQGNGYTF. The CDR3 DNA sequence: TGTGCCAGCAGCCGCCCCCAGGGGAATGGCTACACCTTC.

This clonotype was observed at least ten times. The chain has TRBV2 and TRBJ1-1; 7 bases map to TRBD1. Germline values: CDR1 SNHLY, CDR2 FYNNEI. J lost 8 bases, V lost 6 bases, and 9 bases had no gene match. This CDR3 is built from 13 residues. The CDR3 nucleotides read TGTGCCAGCAGGGAGGGACAGATCCGCGAAGCTTTCTTT. It is translated as CASREGQIREAFF.

This clonotype was picked up many times. The J gene is TRBJ1-5, the V gene TRBV7-2; a possible D gene is TRBD1 (6 bases). Germline CDR1 reads SGHTA; CDR2 reads FQGNSA. CDR3 length: 15 residues. With 3 bases removed from V and 0 bases from J, the gap between germline ends came to 9 bases. This CDR3 reads CASSLTGDSNQPQHF. The CDR3 DNA reads as TGTGCCAGCAGCTTGACAGGAGATAGCAATCAGCCCCAGCATTTT. The variable domain in full, completed from reference TRBV7-2 and TRBJ1-5, reads GAGVSQSPSNKVTEKGKDVELRCDPISGHTALYWYRQSLGQGLEFLIYFQGNSAPDKSGLPSDRFSAERTGGSVSTLTIQRTQQEDSAVYLCASSLTGDSNQPQHFGDGTRLSIL.

There are many counts of this clonotype. The chain couples TRBV7-9 to TRBJ1-1; D unresolved. The V end was cut by 3 bases, the J end by 1 base, with 12 bases between. The CDR3 contains 15 residues. The germline CDR1 and CDR2 sequences are SEHNR and FQNEAQ (reference sequence). CDR3 nucleotides: TGTGCCAGCAGCTTCCCGACAAATCAGAACACTGAAGCTTTCTTT. The encoded protein is CASSFPTNQNTEAFF.

This clonotype came up many times. The chain is built from TRBV12-5 and TRBJ1-2; D remains unclear. V lost 0 bases to trimming and J lost 4 bases, with 18 bases between them. Germline-derived CDR1 and CDR2 are LGHNT and FRNRAP. The CDR3 is 17 residues long. CDR3 coding DNA: TGTGCTAGTGGTTTGGTACTCCGCGGGCGGGCGTCCTATGGCTACACCTTC. Its protein product is CASGLVLRGRASYGYTF.

This clonotype was detected a few times. The V and J genes are TRBV20-1 and TRBJ1-2, with TRBD1 matching over 9 bases. The V and J ends lost 0 bases and 0 bases, in that order; junction bases with no gene match: 2. The CDR3 consists of 15 residues. Germline values: CDR1 DFQATT, CDR2 SNEGSKA (reference sequence). The CDR3 DNA reads as TGCAGTGCTAGAGATCGGACAGGGGCTAACTATGGCTACACCTTC. It is translated as CSARDRTGANYGYTF.

This clonotype was recorded many times. V usage is TRBV4-1 and J usage is TRBJ2-3; 8 bases are shared with TRBD1. Germline values: CDR1 MGHRA, CDR2 YSYEKL. J was trimmed by 5 bases and V by 4 bases; bases with no gene match: 5. CDR3 length: 14 residues. In nucleotides, the CDR3 is TGCGCCAGCAGCCCCACAGGGGGAAGAGATACGCAGTATTTT. It specifies CASSPTGGRDTQYF.

This clonotype was counted many times. The chain is built from TRBV10-2 and TRBJ1-5; D is undetermined. V lost 2 bases to trimming and J lost 4 bases, with 9 bases between them. CDR3 length: 14 amino acids. CDR1 and CDR2 from the germline V gene are WSHSY and SAAADI. The DNA of the CDR3 is TGCGCCAGCAGTGAGGGGTGGGGTAATCAGCCCCAGCATTTT. Encoded protein: CASSEGWGNQPQHF.

This clonotype has a count of ten or more. The rearrangement uses TRBV15 and TRBJ1-2, with 7 bases that match TRBD1. With V trimmed by 5 bases and J by 4 bases, 13 bases remained unmatched. This CDR3 has 16 residues. Germline V gene data show CDR1 as LNHNV and CDR2 as YYDKDF (reference sequence). The CDR3 sequence: CATSVHDRAEGYGYTF. The CDR3 nucleotides are TGTGCCACCAGCGTACACGACAGGGCGGAGGGCTATGGCTACACCTTC.

This clonotype was detected ten times or more. The rearrangement links TRBV28 to TRBJ1-2; the match to TRBD1 covers 11 bases. The CDR3 loop spans 16 amino acids. Unmatched junction bases numbered 11, after V lost 5 bases and J lost 6 bases. The V gene's germline CDR1 is MDHEN and CDR2 SYDVKM. Here the CDR3 reads CASSPTTSGQGDGYTF. The CDR3 coding sequence is TGTGCCAGCAGTCCGACTACTTCGGGACAGGGGGATGGCTACACCTTC.